A selection of T cell receptor beta chains follows, all from one sample in a study of OX40 agonist ivuxolimab in advanced cancers. Using immunoSEQ multiplex PCR, the repertoire was profiled, and TCRdb retains in-frame clones only, with some absent. The sample includes some 80,000 clones, around 87% of them seen just once. Sequencing was performed on CD4+ or CD8+ T cells sorted from blood, taken in a trial of the OX40 agonist ivuxolimab. These TCRs come from an adult with an advanced solid tumor such as melanoma, head and neck, liver or kidney cancer. The CDR3 runs from the conserved cysteine through the conserved F or W. D genes are given only for firm matches. Size values are once, few and many counts, or a class for expanded clones, and some rows have none.

cdr3_aa cdr3_nt d_call j_call v_call clone_size
CASSPFGWNSGNLSVYEQYF TGTGCCAGCAGCCCATTTGGGTGGAACTCGGGGAACCTAAGCGTCTACGAGCAGTACTTC - TRBJ2-7 TRBV13 -
CASSRNNEQFF TGTGCCAGCAGCCGGAATAATGAGCAGTTCTTC - TRBJ2-1 TRBV7-2 -
CASSEPGGPYGYTF TGCGCCAGCAGTGAGCCAGGGGGCCCCTATGGCTACACCTTC TRBD1 TRBJ1-2 TRBV10-2 -
CSVQGDSFNYGYTF TGCAGCGTTCAGGGGGACTCGTTTAACTATGGCTACACCTTC TRBD1 TRBJ1-2 TRBV29-1 -
CASSLGPGYEQYF TGCGCCAGCAGCTTGGGTCCGGGATACGAGCAGTACTTC - TRBJ2-7 TRBV5-1 -
CASRLEMNTEAFF TGCGCCAGCAGGCTGGAGATGAACACTGAAGCTTTCTTT - TRBJ1-1 TRBV10-1 -
CASSYDRQNTEAFF TGTGCCAGCAGTTACGATAGGCAGAACACTGAAGCTTTCTTT - TRBJ1-1 TRBV6-5 -
CASSLTVQALRTGELFF TGTGCCAGCAGCTTAACCGTGCAGGCCCTCCGCACCGGGGAGCTGTTTTTT - TRBJ2-2 TRBV7-3 once
CASSLDERWGDTQYF TGTGCCAGCAGCTTGGACGAAAGGTGGGGAGATACGCAGTATTTT - TRBJ2-3 TRBV5-6 -
CASSLRESNQPQHF TGTGCCAGCAGTTTAAGGGAGAGCAATCAGCCCCAGCATTTT - TRBJ1-5 TRBV27 few
CASSAEVHTEAFF TGTGCCAGCAGTGCTGAAGTCCACACTGAAGCTTTCTTT - TRBJ1-1 TRBV2 -
CASSLNYRARRDGYTF TGTGCCAGCAGCTTAAATTATAGGGCCCGCAGGGACGGCTACACCTTC - TRBJ1-2 TRBV7-2 few
CASSAGPRGLGGNSPLHF TGCGCCAGCAGCGCCGGCCCTAGGGGTCTAGGGGGTAATTCACCCCTCCACTTT - TRBJ1-6 TRBV4-1 once
CASSPTGIRGTEAFF TGTGCCAGCAGCCCTACAGGGATTCGAGGCACTGAAGCTTTCTTT - TRBJ1-1 TRBV6-6 -
CASSEWGGQNGYTF TGTGCCAGCAGTGAATGGGGGGGACAGAATGGCTACACCTTC TRBD1 TRBJ1-2 TRBV25-1 -
CASSFNGLGSSSDTQYF TGCGCCAGCAGCTTTAATGGACTAGGATCTTCCTCAGATACGCAGTATTTT TRBD2 TRBJ2-3 TRBV5-1 -
CASSSTGTNTEAFF TGTGCCAGCAGTTCAACCGGTACCAACACTGAAGCTTTCTTT - TRBJ1-1 TRBV5-5 -
CASSRGLAAIFSYNEQFF TGTGCCAGTAGTCGAGGACTAGCAGCGATCTTCTCCTACAATGAGCAGTTCTTC TRBD2 TRBJ2-1 TRBV19 -
CASSPGTGPAPYGYTF TGTGCCAGCAGCCCAGGGACAGGCCCTGCTCCCTATGGCTACACCTTC TRBD1 TRBJ1-2 TRBV28 -
CASSSGSSYEQYF TGTGCCAGCAGCTCGGGGAGCTCCTACGAGCAGTACTTC - TRBJ2-7 TRBV7-2 -
CASSFSYGVGGYTF TGTGCCAGCAGCTTTTCATACGGGGTTGGTGGCTACACCTTC - TRBJ1-2 TRBV5-6 -
CAWSVLAGVYEQYF TGTGCCTGGAGTGTTTTAGCGGGGGTCTACGAGCAGTACTTC TRBD2 TRBJ2-7 TRBV30 -
CASSQGPRNTGELFF TGTGCCAGCAGCCAGGGACCCAGAAACACCGGGGAGCTGTTTTTT - TRBJ2-2 TRBV6-6 few
CASSSLTSGGSETQYF TGCGCCAGCAGCTCTCTGACTAGCGGGGGGAGCGAGACCCAGTACTTC TRBD2 TRBJ2-5 TRBV5-1 -
CASSQATGARQPQHF TGCGCCAGCAGCCAGGCGACAGGGGCGCGGCAGCCCCAGCATTTT TRBD1 TRBJ1-5 TRBV4-3 -
CASRDGLARRELFF TGTGCCAGCAGAGACGGGCTAGCGCGTCGGGAGCTGTTTTTT - TRBJ2-2 TRBV7-2 -